These T cell receptor beta chains were read from a single sample in a study of shared clonotypes between healthy human individuals. Clones were read by immunoSEQ multiplex PCR, and TCRdb kept only the in-frame ones, dropping some. Among roughly 2.5 million clones, around nine tenths were seen once, and the ten largest hold over 0.12%. The material sequenced was naive CD4+ T cells sorted from blood. Receptor source: a man aged 18-30 years in good health. Both conserved end residues are part of each CDR3. Each record gives: D gene, J gene, V gene, clone size, CDR3 DNA, CDR3 protein. The D gene is left open where the match is weak. Part of the rows lack a size; the others show once, few, many or a class for expanded clones.

TRBD1,TRBJ2-1,TRBV5-8,-,TGTGCCAGCCGCTTCCTAAGGACAGGGGCCTACAATGAGCAGTTCTTC,CASRFLRTGAYNEQFF
-,TRBJ1-1,TRBV6-5,-,TGTGCCAGCAGTAGACGGAACACTGAAGCTTTCTTT,CASSRRNTEAFF
-,TRBJ2-5,TRBV30,-,TGTGCCTGGAGCGTGGGACTCTTTGCCGAGACCCAGTACTTC,CAWSVGLFAETQYF
-,TRBJ1-2,TRBV4-1,-,TGCGCCAGCAGCCAAGTAATCAAGACAACGAACTATGGCTACACCTTC,CASSQVIKTTNYGYTF
TRBD1,TRBJ2-7,TRBV5-1,-,TGCGCCAGCAGCCTAAGACAGGGGGCCGGCGAGCAGTACTTC,CASSLRQGAGEQYF
-,TRBJ1-6,TRBV6-5,-,TGTGCCAGCGGGGACCTCACCTTACCCCTCCACTTT,CASGDLTLPLHF
-,TRBJ1-2,TRBV6-1,once,TGTGCCAGCAGTTTGTACGGAACTAACTATGGCTACACCTTC,CASSLYGTNYGYTF
-,TRBJ1-4,TRBV18,-,TGTGCCAGCTCGCTCCCGGGACGGAATGAAAAACTGTTTTTT,CASSLPGRNEKLFF
TRBD2,TRBJ2-3,TRBV28,-,TGTGCCAGCAGTACCGGGACTAGTGCCACAGATACGCAGTATTTT,CASSTGTSATDTQYF
-,TRBJ1-5,TRBV19,-,TGTGCCAGTAACGGTGGGGTATTCGGTCGTCAGCCCCAGCATTTT,CASNGGVFGRQPQHF
TRBD1,TRBJ1-2,TRBV28,-,TGTGCCAGCAGATTGCCGGGGACAGGGGGAACTGGCTACACCTTC,CASRLPGTGGTGYTF
TRBD2,TRBJ2-7,TRBV5-1,once,TGCGCCAGCAGCGTTAGCGGGGGACGCCTATTGCCTTACGAGCAGTACTTC,CASSVSGGRLLPYEQYF